The clone carrying this T cell receptor (beta chain) was counted between two and nine times. The sample is drawn from a study of T cells after yellow fever vaccination. Study overall: Any fraction with a low cell number was prepared using SMART-Seq v4 Ultra Low Input.

The CDR3 runs to 16 residues. The trim removed 5 bases at V and 1 base at J, leaving 5 bases unmatched. Germline-derived CDR1 and CDR2 are SGHTA and FQGNSA. From the 5' RACE reads, TCRdb called clonotypes with MiXCR, one entry per CDR3 protein. The table records around 88,000 distinct CDR3 sequences, roughly 14% of them present only once. The sequenced sample was CD8+ T cells not binding an NS4B(214-222) dextramer, sorted from PBMCs, obtained 21 days after the first yellow fever vaccination. The rearrangement uses TRBV7-2 and TRBJ2-7; 13 bases are shared with TRBD2. This clonotype originated in a man younger than 35 who received the YFV17D yellow fever vaccine. The CDR3 protein is CASSHGLAGASYEQYF. The DNA of the CDR3 is TGTGCCAGCAGCCATGGACTAGCGGGGGCTTCCTACGAGCAGTACTTC. Together with reference TRBV7-2 and TRBJ2-7, the CDR3 gives the full variable domain: GAGVSQSPSNKVTEKGKDVELRCDPISGHTALYWYRQSLGQGLEFLIYFQGNSAPDKSGLPSDRFSAERTGGSVSTLTIQRTQQEDSAVYLCASSHGLAGASYEQYFGPGTRLTVT.